This record concerns one TCR beta chain sequence. TCRdb keeps only in-frame clones here, not all; method: immunoSEQ multiplex PCR. This table has under 300,000 clones, over 75% appearing once. This specimen belongs to a study of blood T cell repertoires in COVID-19. Study summary: In each case, the material was cDNA or gDNA derived from T cells, B-cell-depleted T cells, or PBMCs.

Germline CDR1 MNHNS, CDR2 SASEGT. This CDR3 spans 16 amino acids. The germline V and J ends were trimmed by 4 bases and 0 bases, with 10 bases remaining between them. The J gene is TRBJ1-6, the V gene TRBV6-1; the D gene is possibly TRBD1 (5 bases). The sample taken for sequencing was PBMCs or T cells enriched from blood (not recorded which). The TCR sequence derives from a man between 18 and 35 years old who had recovered from COVID-19. As DNA, the CDR3 is TGTGCCAGCAGTGGCGAACAGGCCTCCTATAATTCACCCCTCCACTTT. Translation gives CASSGEQASYNSPLHF.